This T cell receptor (beta chain) appears in the sequencing data of a study of blood T cell repertoires in COVID-19. Looking at the study overall: Whether acute or convalescent, the COVID-19 samples came from the United States, Italy and Spain. Nucleic acid was either cDNA or gDNA, and it came from T cells, B-cell-depleted T cells, or PBMCs.

The CDR3 sequence is 13 residues long. The ends were cut back, 6 bases at V and 3 bases at J, with 11 bases in the middle. Germline V gives CDR1 KGHSH, CDR2 LQKENI. Per the study methods: By means of reference gene primer amplification, nucleated cell counts were estimated. Generated by immunoSEQ multiplex PCR, the TCRdb table keeps only in-frame clones and is missing some. V and J calls and clone size are as listed in that table; D and trimming were resolved from the DNA. Of tens of thousands of clones in the sample, approximately 85% are singletons; the top ten hold over 10%. The chain has TRBV18 and TRBJ1-2, with D hard to call. The sample was peripheral blood. The TCR was taken from a human donor in a cohort sampled during active COVID-19. The CDR3 sequence is CASSPDTYYGYTF. CDR3 nucleotide sequence: TGTGCCAGCTCTCCTGACACTTACTATGGCTACACCTTC.